This passage covers 22 T cell receptor beta chains from one sample sequenced in a study of blood T cell repertoires in COVID-19 (dated by TCRdb to about 2020). The receptor library was made with the immunoSEQ multiplex PCR assay. Here the immuneACCESS table is served through TCRdb, limited to in-frame sequences with V and J called. Missing clones are a known gap in these copies; in checked studies unresolved V genes cover under half, and the rest lacks a known reason. The sample yields about 480,000 clones; 89% were counted once. The top ten hold approximately 0.9% of the sample. The sequenced sample was peripheral blood. Every receptor here comes from a man aged 18 to 35 with COVID-19, enrolled during active disease.

As for this clone: No conserved phenylalanine or tryptophan ends this CDR3, so it is likely a read error. The limits of the CDR3 on the DNA are not certain, so only TCRdb's listed CDR3 is given. The gene calls are TRBV24-1 and TRBJ2-3; the table names TRBD2, a call not compared with the DNA. From germline, CDR1 is KGHDR and CDR2 SFDVKD. Including both end residues, the CDR3 is 9 amino acids long. The CDR3 loop reads CATSDWLPR.

CDR3: CATSDPARGPGELFF. The CDR3 DNA is TGTGCCACCAGTGACCCTGCCCGAGGGCCCGGGGAGCTGTTTTTT. The genes are TRBV24-1 and TRBJ2-2, with a possible D match to TRBD2 (5 bases). The CDR3 is 15 residues long. Germline loops: CDR1 KGHDR, CDR2 SFDVKD. V gave up 4 bases and J gave up 6 bases, with 14 bases separating them.

This chain links TRBV7-9 with TRBJ2-1; TRBD2 might be the D (5 bases). The CDR3 totals 15 residues. V gave up 3 bases and J gave up 7 bases, with 16 bases separating them. CDR1 is SEHNR, CDR2 FQNEAQ, per germline (reference sequence). The DNA for the CDR3 is TGTGCCAGCAGCTTCCCCGGACTGTTGGGGAATGAGCAGTTCTTC. Translating it yields CASSFPGLLGNEQFF.

On this clone itself: Other DNA sequences in this sample translate to the same CDR3. The CDR3 DNA reads TGTGCCAGCAGCTTTGCTGGGGGGTACGAGCAGTACTTC. Its translation is CASSFAGGYEQYF. The chain combines TRBV7-9 with TRBJ2-7; D perhaps matches TRBD2 (6 bases). The CDR3 covers 13 residues. V was trimmed by 3 bases and J by 4 bases, leaving 10 bases between them. Germline CDR1 is SEHNR and CDR2 is FQNEAQ (reference sequence). Supplemented by reference TRBV7-9 and TRBJ2-7, the full variable domain reads DTGVSQNPRHKITKRGQNVTFRCDPISEHNRLYWYRQTLGQGPEFLTYFQNEAQLEKSRLLSDRFSAERPKGSFSTLEIQRTEQGDSAMYLCASSFAGGYEQYFGPGTRLTVT.

Remarks on this clone: The sample holds other DNA sequences that translate to the same CDR3. The chain is built from TRBV6-5 and TRBJ2-7; D may be TRBD1 (6 bases). The V end was cut by 4 bases, the J end by 2 bases, with 9 bases between. Germline V CDR1 and CDR2: MNHEY, SVGAGI. The CDR3 runs 13 residues. The chain's CDR3 is CASSWTAAYEQYF. As DNA, the CDR3 is TGTGCCAGCAGTTGGACAGCAGCCTACGAGCAGTACTTC.

J is TRBJ2-7 and V is TRBV6-6, with unresolved D. The germline gives CDR1 MNHNY, CDR2 SVGAGI (reference sequence). V lost 8 bases and J lost 4, with 12 bases in between. This CDR3 contains 12 residues. Here the CDR3 reads CASGFSHYEQYF. In nucleotides, the CDR3 is TGTGCCAGCGGTTTCTCTCATTACGAGCAGTACTTC.

This clone was picked up a small number of times. The genes are TRBV4-1 and TRBJ1-6, with D perhaps matching TRBD1 (5 bases). With 1 base removed from V and 9 bases from J, the gap between germline ends came to 10 bases. Germline V gene lookup returns CDR1 MGHRA and CDR2 YSYEKL. The CDR3 spans 14 residues. The CDR3 sequence: CASSQVKGFSPLHF. The CDR3 region has the DNA TGCGCCAGCAGCCAAGTTAAGGGGTTTTCACCCCTCCACTTT.

This chain links TRBV5-1 with TRBJ1-3; TRBD1 matches 10 bases. The CDR3 sequence is 18 residues long. Germline trimming cut 3 bases from V and 2 bases from J; bases unmatched to any gene: 11. The germline V gene has CDR1 SGHRS and CDR2 YFSETQ. CDR3 nucleotide sequence: TGCGCCAGCAGCTATATCCCGGGACAGGGGTCGGCTGGAAACACCATATATTTT. This gives the protein CASSYIPGQGSAGNTIYF.

This clone was observed once. The V gene is TRBV12-2, the J gene TRBJ2-7; the table names TRBD1, a call not compared with the DNA. TRBV12-2 is a known pseudogene. The CDR3 loop spans 15 amino acids. This CDR3 reads CASRLGRGQAYEQYF. The CDR3 coding sequence is TGTGCAAGTCGCTTAGGACGGGGACAGGCCTACGAGCAGTACTTC.

This chain links TRBV27 with TRBJ2-1; 7 bases fit TRBD2. The trim removed 3 bases at V and 7 bases at J, leaving 6 bases unmatched. Germline assignment: CDR1 MNHEY and CDR2 SMNVEV (reference sequence). The CDR3 contains 14 residues. In DNA, the CDR3 is TGTGCCAGCAGTTTTCAGCGGGGTGATAATGAGCAGTTCTTC. Translated: CASSFQRGDNEQFF.

The chain uses TRBV10-1 and TRBJ2-7; D might be TRBD1 (5 bases). There are 13 residues in the CDR3. Germline CDR1 is WNHNN and CDR2 is SYGVQD (reference sequence). Deletions cut 4 bases from V and 6 bases from J, with 13 bases between. The CDR3 sequence is CASSAPGQGEQYF. CDR3 nucleotides: TGCGCCAGCAGTGCCCCAGGGCAGGGCGAGCAGTACTTC.

The rearrangement uses TRBV5-1 and TRBJ2-1; a weak D match, TRBD2 (6 bases). The germline V gene encodes CDR1 SGHRS and CDR2 YFSETQ. V was trimmed by 4 bases and J by 2 bases, leaving 13 bases between them. The CDR3 totals 15 residues. The CDR3 region has the DNA TGCGCCAGCAGCGCCCGGGACTTCGCCTACAATGAGCAGTTCTTC. It is translated as CASSARDFAYNEQFF.

This chain links TRBV6-6 with TRBJ1-1; 11 bases map to TRBD1. Germline-derived CDR1 and CDR2 are MNHNY and SVGAGI (reference sequence). J lost 5 bases, V lost 5 bases, and 4 bases had no gene match. The CDR3 length is 14 residues. CDR3 protein: CASSMGQGGTEAFF. The CDR3 DNA is TGTGCCAGCAGTATGGGACAGGGGGGGACTGAAGCTTTCTTT.

The chain is built from TRBV4-1 and TRBJ2-5; D is perhaps TRBD1 (7 bases). V lost 3 bases to trimming and J lost 4 bases, with 15 bases between them. This CDR3 has 15 residues. Germline loops: CDR1 MGHRA, CDR2 YSYEKL. CDR3 DNA sequence: TGCGCCAGCAGCCACGAATCAGGGGGGCGAGAGACCCAGTACTTC. Residues: CASSHESGGRETQYF.

V gene TRBV19 combines with J gene TRBJ2-2; D remains ambiguous. The germline V and J ends were trimmed by 4 bases and 4 bases, with 7 bases remaining between them. Germline V gene sequence: CDR1 LNHDA, CDR2 SQIVND (reference sequence). The CDR3 length is 13 residues. Written as DNA, the CDR3 is TGTGCCAGTAGTACCGTATTCACCGGGGAGCTGTTTTTT. Translating it yields CASSTVFTGELFF.

This clone was picked up one time. V gene TRBV11-2 combines with J gene TRBJ2-6, with 8 bases fitting TRBD1. V lost 4 bases, J lost 4 bases, and 12 bases stayed unmatched. Germline V gene sequence: CDR1 SGHAT, CDR2 FQNNGV. The CDR3 runs to 18 residues. The CDR3 reads CASSYQGTGLLGANVLTF. In nucleotides, the CDR3 is TGTGCCAGCAGCTACCAAGGGACAGGTCTCTTAGGGGCCAACGTCCTGACTTTC.

V is TRBV12-3 or TRBV12-4 and J is TRBJ1-1; the D is unclear. Trimming removed 2 bases at V and 4 bases at J, with 8 bases between. The CDR3 sequence is 13 residues long. CDR3 amino acids: CASSLFGGTEAFF. CDR3 coding DNA: TGTGCCAGCAGTTTATTTGGAGGCACTGAAGCTTTCTTT.

The rearrangement uses TRBV5-8 and TRBJ2-5; D might be TRBD2 (5 bases). There are 14 residues in the CDR3. The germline V gene has CDR1 SGHTS and CDR2 YDEGEE. Trimming cost V 2 bases and J 5 bases, with 13 bases left between them. The CDR3 protein is CASSFGGVPETQYF. The CDR3 region has the DNA TGTGCCAGCAGCTTCGGAGGAGTACCGGAGACCCAGTACTTC.

The CDR3 DNA sequence: TGTGCCAGCAACCGCGGGAGTAACCCCTACGAGCAGTACTTC. It is translated as CASNRGSNPYEQYF. J is TRBJ2-7 and V is TRBV9; 7 nucleotides line up with TRBD2. The V segment lost 6 bases and the J segment 2 bases; nucleotides outside the gene matches: 8. This CDR3 contains 14 residues. The germline V gene encodes CDR1 SGDLS and CDR2 YYNGEE.

The V and J genes are TRBV11-2 and TRBJ2-2; possible D gene TRBD2, 5 bases. Germline CDR1 reads SGHAT; CDR2 reads FQNNGV. Trimming cost V 2 bases and J 3 bases, with 10 bases left between them. The CDR3 totals 15 residues. CDR3 sequence: CASSLFGLDTGELFF. The CDR3 DNA reads TGTGCCAGCAGCTTATTCGGACTTGACACCGGGGAGCTGTTTTTT.

The genes are TRBV6-6 and TRBJ1-1; D perhaps matches TRBD1 (6 bases). Looked up from germline, CDR1 is MNHNY and CDR2 is SVGAGI (reference sequence). This CDR3 has 15 residues. Trimming took off 10 bases at V and 5 bases at J, with 23 bases between the two ends. For the CDR3, the DNA is TGTGCCATCAGGCGGGGGGGGCAGGGTGCTACTGAAGCTTTCTTT. The encoded protein is CAIRRGGQGATEAFF.

The J gene is TRBJ2-1, the V gene TRBV9; TRBD2 is a possible D gene (6 bases). Per germline, CDR1 SGDLS and CDR2 YYNGEE. This CDR3 contains 15 residues. Trimming took off 3 bases at V and 4 bases at J, with 14 bases between the two ends. CDR3 region: CASSAVVGLYNEQFF. CDR3 DNA sequence: TGTGCCAGCAGCGCAGTGGTGGGACTTTACAATGAGCAGTTCTTC.